The clone carrying this T cell receptor (beta chain) was seen only once. TCRdb keeps only in-frame clones here, not all; method: immunoSEQ multiplex PCR. The table includes fewer than 100,000 clones, approximately 82% detected once. The sample comes from a study of control samples from healthy donors and cancer patients. CDR1 and CDR2 (germline): GTSNPN, SVGIG (reference sequence). V was pared by 2 bases and J by 6 bases, with 5 bases between. This CDR3 is 11 amino acids long. The TCR sequence derives from a man aged 60 to 75 in good health. V is TRBV30 and J is TRBJ2-4; D not resolved. The sequenced sample was blood. The CDR3 sequence: CAWSSSNIQYF. CDR3 nucleotide sequence: TGTGCCTGGAGTTCTTCAAACATTCAGTACTTC.